The sequence of this T cell receptor beta chain was determined in a study of T-cell memory formation after mild COVID-19. This clonotype was seen repeatedly, ten times or more. Its antigen is currently unknown. The germline gives CDR1 MNHEY, CDR2 SVGEGT. Trimming at V came to 2 bases and at J to 4 bases, leaving 3 bases not matched to a gene. There are 14 residues in the CDR3. Constant-segment primers were used for 5'RACE, and the resulting TCR alpha and TCR beta cDNA libraries carried sample barcodes and UMIs. Via MiXCR, TCRdb re-called the 5' RACE reads, giving one row per CDR3 protein. Of around 300,000 distinct CDR3 sequences in the sample, 13% to 15% are singletons; the top ten hold around 20%. Study-wide results and caveats: Pre-infection memory harbored some responding clones, suggesting cross-reactive memory joined. Clones contracting day 15 to 85 were balanced CD4/CD8; later expanders leaned CD4+.

The sequenced sample was PBMCs or a T cell subset sorted from them (not recorded which). This sequence joins TRBV6-2 or TRBV6-3 and TRBJ1-2, with 8 bases matching TRBD1. The TCR was taken from a young man who had mild COVID-19 (a few samples of this study predate the infection). Cell type and time point are not known. This CDR3 reads CASSYTGTGYGYTF. The CDR3 DNA reads as TGTGCCAGCAGTTACACCGGGACAGGCTATGGCTACACCTTC.